The rows below give T cell receptor beta chains drawn from one sample of a study of low-dose radiotherapy and immunotherapy resistance in tumors. MiXCR, applied by TCRdb to the reads, yields one record per CDR3 protein. The table shows about 58,000 distinct CDR3 sequences, with about 25% occurring only once. The material sequenced was PBMCs, taken after low-dose radiotherapy plus immunotherapy. The receptors derive from a male donor with prostate cancer. Each CDR3 is given with its conserved first and last residue. A D gene is named only where the DNA matches it firmly. Size is omitted from some rows. Given values are once, few, many or a class for expanded clones.

CDR3: CSATGTSAPYEQYF; DNA: TGCAGTGCTACCGGGACTAGCGCTCCCTACGAGCAGTACTTC; size: -; J: TRBJ2-7; V: TRBV20-1; D: TRBD2
CDR3: CASSPGTTKQFF; DNA: TGTGCCAGCAGTCCTGGGACTACCAAGCAGTTCTTC; size: once; J: TRBJ2-1; V: TRBV28; D: TRBD2
CDR3: CASSPSRGSYEQYF; DNA: TGTGCCAGCAGCCCTTCCAGGGGCTCCTACGAGCAGTACTTC; size: -; J: TRBJ2-7; V: TRBV9; D: -
CDR3: CASKGQGLTSTEAFF; DNA: TGTGCCAGCAAAGGACAGGGTCTTACGAGCACTGAAGCTTTCTTT; size: many; J: TRBJ1-1; V: TRBV6-2/TRBV6-3; D: TRBD1
CDR3: CASSYSTRESRETQYF; DNA: TGTGCCAGCAGTTACTCGACCCGGGAGTCACGGGAGACCCAGTACTTC; size: many; J: TRBJ2-5; V: TRBV6-2/TRBV6-3; D: -
CDR3: CASSQCGSRERINEKLFF; DNA: TGCGCCAGCAGTCAATGTGGTTCCAGGGAAAGGATTAATGAAAAACTGTTTTTT; size: many; J: TRBJ1-4; V: TRBV23-1; D: -
CDR3: CASSRTTGSGGDEQYF; DNA: TGTGCCAGCAGTCGGACTACAGGGTCCGGTGGTGACGAGCAGTACTTC; size: -; J: TRBJ2-7; V: TRBV12-3/TRBV12-4; D: -
CDR3: CASSPTGTHLDTQYF; DNA: TGTGCCAGCAGCCCCACCGGGACCCATTTGGATACGCAGTATTTT; size: many; J: TRBJ2-3; V: TRBV7-3; D: -
CDR3: CASSFVVDGYNEQFF; DNA: TGTGCCAGCAGCTTTGTGGTGGACGGATACAATGAGCAGTTCTTC; size: -; J: TRBJ2-1; V: TRBV5-6; D: -
CDR3: CASSFSLEREQYF; DNA: TGTGCCAGCAGCTTCAGCCTAGAGCGCGAGCAGTACTTC; size: many; J: TRBJ2-7; V: TRBV7-6; D: -
CDR3: CASTRAGVVNTEAFF; DNA: TGTGCCAGCACCCGCGCCGGGGTGGTGAACACTGAAGCTTTCTTT; size: medium-sized; J: TRBJ1-1; V: TRBV6-5; D: -
CDR3: CAWSAGVDQPQHF; DNA: TGTGCCTGGAGTGCAGGGGTAGATCAGCCCCAGCATTTT; size: many; J: TRBJ1-5; V: TRBV30; D: -
CDR3: CASSSRGYTHEQYF; DNA: TGTGCCAGCAGCTCCCGAGGCTACACCCACGAGCAGTACTTC; size: many; J: TRBJ2-7; V: TRBV5-6; D: -
CDR3: CASRLGFGQGSYEQYF; DNA: TGCGCCAGCAGACTGGGATTTGGACAGGGGTCCTACGAGCAGTACTTC; size: -; J: TRBJ2-7; V: TRBV5-1; D: TRBD1
CDR3: CAWSVVGTKNIQYF; DNA: TGTGCCTGGAGTGTAGTAGGGACCAAAAACATTCAGTACTTC; size: many; J: TRBJ2-4; V: TRBV30; D: -
CDR3: CASRFGTSTDTQYF; DNA: TGTGCCAGCCGGTTCGGCACTAGCACAGATACGCAGTATTTT; size: medium-sized; J: TRBJ2-3; V: TRBV6-2/TRBV6-3; D: -
CDR3: CASSLAQGGGNQPQHF; DNA: TGTGCCAGCAGCTTAGCGCAAGGGGGCGGGAATCAGCCCCAGCATTTT; size: many; J: TRBJ1-5; V: TRBV7-9; D: TRBD1
CDR3: CASSLGGESGYTF; DNA: TGCGCCAGCAGCTTGGGGGGGGAAAGCGGCTACACCTTC; size: many; J: TRBJ1-2; V: TRBV5-1; D: -
CDR3: CAKPGQGRVGTQYF; DNA: TGTGCCAAACCGGGACAGGGAAGAGTGGGGACCCAGTACTTC; size: few; J: TRBJ2-5; V: TRBV21-1; D: -
CDR3: CASKLARSNEQFF; DNA: TGTGCCAGCAAACTAGCCCGGTCCAATGAGCAGTTCTTC; size: few; J: TRBJ2-1; V: TRBV2; D: -
CDR3: CATSTPRGFLETQYF; DNA: TGTGCCACCAGTACTCCCAGGGGATTCCTAGAGACCCAGTACTTC; size: many; J: TRBJ2-5; V: TRBV24-1; D: -
CDR3: CASSMTRREPQHF; DNA: TGTGCCAGCAGCATGACAAGGCGGGAGCCCCAGCATTTT; size: many; J: TRBJ1-5; V: TRBV11-3; D: -
CDR3: CASSLVGGLGQETQYF; DNA: TGTGCCAGCAGCTTAGTAGGGGGACTAGGCCAAGAGACCCAGTACTTC; size: many; J: TRBJ2-5; V: TRBV7-9; D: TRBD2
CDR3: CASSLVSRYEQYF; DNA: TGCGCCAGCAGCTTGGTTTCCCGGTACGAGCAGTACTTC; size: many; J: TRBJ2-7; V: TRBV5-1; D: -
CDR3: CASSLGGGRQETQYF; DNA: TGTGCCAGCAGCTTAGGAGGGGGGCGGCAAGAGACCCAGTACTTC; size: few; J: TRBJ2-5; V: TRBV7-6; D: -
CDR3: CASGLTRGPYEQYF; DNA: TGTGCCAGCGGGCTGACCCGTGGCCCCTACGAGCAGTACTTC; size: many; J: TRBJ2-7; V: TRBV7-8; D: -
CDR3: CASSQWTGSGEKLFF; DNA: TGCGCCAGCAGCCAATGGACAGGTTCAGGGGAAAAACTGTTTTTT; size: many; J: TRBJ1-4; V: TRBV4-3; D: TRBD1
CDR3: CASSLGGYTQYF; DNA: TGTGCCAGCAGTTTAGGCGGTTATACGCAGTATTTT; size: many; J: TRBJ2-3; V: TRBV28; D: -
CDR3: CSATSQGPANEKLFF; DNA: TGCAGTGCAACTTCACAGGGGCCCGCAAATGAAAAACTGTTTTTT; size: many; J: TRBJ1-4; V: TRBV20-1; D: TRBD1
CDR3: CASSEQGGLGNQPQHF; DNA: TGTGCCAGCAGTGAACAGGGAGGATTGGGCAATCAGCCCCAGCATTTT; size: many; J: TRBJ1-5; V: TRBV6-1; D: -
CDR3: CASSGYSGGAIDTQYF; DNA: TGTGCCAGCAGTGGATATAGCGGGGGGGCCATCGATACGCAGTATTTT; size: many; J: TRBJ2-3; V: TRBV25-1; D: TRBD2
CDR3: CSAEFLQETQYF; DNA: TGCAGTGCCGAGTTCCTTCAAGAGACCCAGTACTTC; size: many; J: TRBJ2-5; V: TRBV20-1; D: -
CDR3: CASSQAGTANEKLFF; DNA: TGTGCCAGTAGTCAAGCCGGGACAGCTAATGAAAAACTGTTTTTT; size: many; J: TRBJ1-4; V: TRBV19; D: TRBD1
CDR3: CASSSRTGGVSGNTEAFF; DNA: TGTGCCAGCAGCTCTAGGACAGGGGGCGTAAGCGGGAACACTGAAGCTTTCTTT; size: -; J: TRBJ1-1; V: TRBV7-2; D: TRBD1
CDR3: CSAQRPEGRGTDTQHF; DNA: TGCAGTGCTCAAAGGCCGGAGGGCCGAGGCACAGATACGCAACATTTT; size: -; J: TRBJ2-3; V: TRBV20-1; D: -
CDR3: CASKGMREGSTDTQYF; DNA: TGTGCCAGCAAAGGGATGAGGGAGGGTAGCACAGATACGCAGTATTTT; size: -; J: TRBJ2-3; V: TRBV11-2; D: TRBD2
CDR3: CSVAGLLNTEAFF; DNA: TGCAGCGTCGCGGGACTCCTGAACACTGAAGCTTTCTTT; size: many; J: TRBJ1-1; V: TRBV29-1; D: -
CDR3: CASMRQGAGANVLTF; DNA: TGTGCCAGCATGCGACAGGGGGCTGGGGCCAACGTCCTGACTTTC; size: -; J: TRBJ2-6; V: TRBV2; D: TRBD1
CDR3: CATSDSGQGRDGYTF; DNA: TGTGCCACCAGTGATTCGGGACAGGGACGAGATGGCTACACCTTC; size: many; J: TRBJ1-2; V: TRBV24-1; D: TRBD1